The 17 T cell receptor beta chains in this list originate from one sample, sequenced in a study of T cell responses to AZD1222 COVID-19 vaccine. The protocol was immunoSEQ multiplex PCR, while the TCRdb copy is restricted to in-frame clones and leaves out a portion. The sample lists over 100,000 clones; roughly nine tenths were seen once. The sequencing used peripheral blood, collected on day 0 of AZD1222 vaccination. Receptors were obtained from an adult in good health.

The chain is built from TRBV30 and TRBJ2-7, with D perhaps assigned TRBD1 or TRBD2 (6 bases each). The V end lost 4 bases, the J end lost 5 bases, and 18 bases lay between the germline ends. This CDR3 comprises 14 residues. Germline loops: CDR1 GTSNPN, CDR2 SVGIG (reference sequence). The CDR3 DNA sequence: TGTGCCTGGAAGACAGGCCTCCCGGGGGACGAGCAGTACTTC. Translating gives CAWKTGLPGDEQYF.

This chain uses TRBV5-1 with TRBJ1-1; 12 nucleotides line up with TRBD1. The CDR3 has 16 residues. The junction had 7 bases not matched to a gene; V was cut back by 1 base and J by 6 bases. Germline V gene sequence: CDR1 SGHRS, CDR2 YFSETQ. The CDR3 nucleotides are TGCGCCAGCAGCTTGCGGACCGGGACAGGGGGCTCTGAAGCTTTCTTT. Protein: CASSLRTGTGGSEAFF.

CDR3 coding DNA: TGTGCCAGCGACACTCGGACATCCTACGAGCAGTACTTC. This encodes CASDTRTSYEQYF. The V and J genes are TRBV6-5 and TRBJ2-7; TRBD1 is a possible D gene (5 bases). Germline loops: CDR1 MNHEY, CDR2 SVGAGI. CDR3 length: 13 amino acids. The V and J ends lost 8 bases and 1 base respectively, with 12 bases between them.

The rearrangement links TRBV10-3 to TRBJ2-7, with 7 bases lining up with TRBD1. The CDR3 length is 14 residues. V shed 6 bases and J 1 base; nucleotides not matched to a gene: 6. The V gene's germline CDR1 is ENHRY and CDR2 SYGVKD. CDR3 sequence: CAIRDPDRSYEQYF. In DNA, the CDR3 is TGTGCCATCAGGGACCCGGACAGGTCCTACGAGCAGTACTTC.

CDR3 sequence reads: CASSLALGTGFEQYF. For the CDR3, the DNA is TGTGCCAGCAGCTTAGCCCTCGGGACAGGGTTCGAGCAGTACTTC. This chain links TRBV7-9 with TRBJ2-7; 9 bases line up with TRBD1. V dropped 0 bases and J dropped 6; count of bases not matched to a gene: 6. The CDR3 spans 15 residues. The germline gives CDR1 SEHNR, CDR2 FQNEAQ (reference sequence).

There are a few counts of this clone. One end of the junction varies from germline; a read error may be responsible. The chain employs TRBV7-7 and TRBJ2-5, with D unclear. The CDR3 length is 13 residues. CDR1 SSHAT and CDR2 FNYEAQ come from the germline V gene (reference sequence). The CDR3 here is CASSFSEQETQYF. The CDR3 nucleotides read TGTGCTAGCAGCTTCTCTGAACAAGAGACCCAGTACTTC.

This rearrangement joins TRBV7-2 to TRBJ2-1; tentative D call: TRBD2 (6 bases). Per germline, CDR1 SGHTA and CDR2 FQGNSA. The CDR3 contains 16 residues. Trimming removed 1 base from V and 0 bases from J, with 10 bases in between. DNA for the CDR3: TGTGCCAGCAGCTTAGTAGGCGGGACCTCCTACAATGAGCAGTTCTTC. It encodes CASSLVGGTSYNEQFF.

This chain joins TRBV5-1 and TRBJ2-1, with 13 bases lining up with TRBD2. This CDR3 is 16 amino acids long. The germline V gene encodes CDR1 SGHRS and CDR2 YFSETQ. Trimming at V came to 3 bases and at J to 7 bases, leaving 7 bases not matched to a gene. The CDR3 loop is CASSSTGTSGNNEQFF. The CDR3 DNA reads TGCGCCAGCAGCTCAACCGGGACTAGCGGGAATAATGAGCAGTTCTTC.

CDR3 sequence (DNA): TGCGCCAGCAGTGAGTCGGGGGAGTTACCCACAGATACGCAGTATTTT. Protein: CASSESGELPTDTQYF. The V call is TRBV10-2, the J call TRBJ2-3; possibly TRBD1 or TRBD2 for D (5 bases each). The CDR3 length is 16 residues. Trimming cost V 0 bases and J 2 bases, with 12 bases left between them. The germline CDR1 and CDR2 sequences are WSHSY and SAAADI.

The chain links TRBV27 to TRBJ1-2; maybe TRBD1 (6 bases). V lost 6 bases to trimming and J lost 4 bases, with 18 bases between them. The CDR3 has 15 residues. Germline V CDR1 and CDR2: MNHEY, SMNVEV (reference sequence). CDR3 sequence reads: CASRPLGGPSYGYTF. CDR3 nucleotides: TGTGCCAGCAGACCCTTAGGGGGACCCTCCTATGGCTACACCTTC.

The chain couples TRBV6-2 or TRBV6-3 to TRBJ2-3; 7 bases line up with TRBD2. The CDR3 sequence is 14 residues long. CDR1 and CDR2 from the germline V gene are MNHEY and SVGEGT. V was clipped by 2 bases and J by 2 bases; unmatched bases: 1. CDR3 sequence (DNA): TGTGCCAGCAGTTACGGGACTACCACAGATACGCAGTATTTT. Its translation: CASSYGTTTDTQYF.

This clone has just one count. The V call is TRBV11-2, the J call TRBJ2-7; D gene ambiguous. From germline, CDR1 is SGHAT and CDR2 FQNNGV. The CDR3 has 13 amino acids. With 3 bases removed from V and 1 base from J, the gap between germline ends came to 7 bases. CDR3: CASSFTLSYEQYF. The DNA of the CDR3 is TGTGCCAGCAGCTTTACCTTGTCCTACGAGCAGTACTTC.

The CDR3 loop reads CASRGTSNQPQHF. The DNA of the CDR3 is TGTGCCAGCAGGGGGACCTCGAATCAGCCCCAGCATTTT. The chain is built from TRBV6-5 and TRBJ1-5; TRBD1 is a possible D gene (5 bases). The CDR3 extends over 13 amino acids. V was shortened by 6 bases and J by 4 bases, with 10 bases between the two germline ends. The germline V gene has CDR1 MNHEY and CDR2 SVGAGI.

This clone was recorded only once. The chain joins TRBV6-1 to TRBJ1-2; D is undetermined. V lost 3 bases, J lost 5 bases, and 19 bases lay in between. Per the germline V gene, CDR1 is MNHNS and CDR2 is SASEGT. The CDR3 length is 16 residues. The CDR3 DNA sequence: TGTGCCAGCAGTGATAGTGGAGCCCGCCCGACTTATGGCTACACCTTC. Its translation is CASSDSGARPTYGYTF.

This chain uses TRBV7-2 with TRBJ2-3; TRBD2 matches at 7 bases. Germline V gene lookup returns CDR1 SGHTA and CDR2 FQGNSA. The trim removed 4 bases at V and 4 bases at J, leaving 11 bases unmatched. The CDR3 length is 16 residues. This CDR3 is CASSSGTIPRADTQYF. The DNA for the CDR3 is TGTGCCAGCAGCTCCGGGACTATCCCCAGAGCAGATACGCAGTATTTT.

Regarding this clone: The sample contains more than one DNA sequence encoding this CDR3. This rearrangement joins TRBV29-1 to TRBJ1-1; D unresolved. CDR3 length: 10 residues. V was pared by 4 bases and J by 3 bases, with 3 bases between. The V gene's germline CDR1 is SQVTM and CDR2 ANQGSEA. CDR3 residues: CSVVYTEAFF. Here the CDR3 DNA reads TGCAGCGTTGTTTACACTGAAGCTTTCTTT.

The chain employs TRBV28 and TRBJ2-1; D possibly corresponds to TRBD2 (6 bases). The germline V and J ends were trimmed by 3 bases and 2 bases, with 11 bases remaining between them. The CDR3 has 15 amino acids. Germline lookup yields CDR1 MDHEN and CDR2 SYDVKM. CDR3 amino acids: CASSFGGGPYNEQFF. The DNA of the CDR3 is TGTGCCAGCAGTTTCGGGGGAGGTCCCTACAATGAGCAGTTCTTC.